The present T cell receptor (beta chain) was sequenced within a study of CD8+CD57+ T cells in acquired aplastic anemia. The sample holds one count of this clonotype. This CDR3 has 16 residues. Germline-derived CDR1 and CDR2 are SGHDN and FVKESK. V was cut by 3 bases and J by 0 bases, with 14 bases left in between. Researchers used genomic DNA as the template to profile TCR beta VDJ and CDR3. TCRdb itself ran the reads through MiXCR, one entry per CDR3 protein. Of about half a million distinct CDR3 sequences in the sample, around a third were seen once. Selection for sequencing was limited to patients who had shown CD8+CD57+ cell expansion by flow cytometry. The diagnosis in all patients was severe acquired aplastic anemia.

Sequencing input: sorted CD4+, CD8+, or CD8+CD57+ T cells (not recorded which) from PBMCs. The J gene is TRBJ2-5, the V gene TRBV14, with no clear D. The clonotype comes from a human donor with aplastic anemia. In nucleotides, the CDR3 is TGTGCCAGCAGCCATCTAATTTATGGGTACCAAGAGACCCAGTACTTC. It translates to CASSHLIYGYQETQYF.